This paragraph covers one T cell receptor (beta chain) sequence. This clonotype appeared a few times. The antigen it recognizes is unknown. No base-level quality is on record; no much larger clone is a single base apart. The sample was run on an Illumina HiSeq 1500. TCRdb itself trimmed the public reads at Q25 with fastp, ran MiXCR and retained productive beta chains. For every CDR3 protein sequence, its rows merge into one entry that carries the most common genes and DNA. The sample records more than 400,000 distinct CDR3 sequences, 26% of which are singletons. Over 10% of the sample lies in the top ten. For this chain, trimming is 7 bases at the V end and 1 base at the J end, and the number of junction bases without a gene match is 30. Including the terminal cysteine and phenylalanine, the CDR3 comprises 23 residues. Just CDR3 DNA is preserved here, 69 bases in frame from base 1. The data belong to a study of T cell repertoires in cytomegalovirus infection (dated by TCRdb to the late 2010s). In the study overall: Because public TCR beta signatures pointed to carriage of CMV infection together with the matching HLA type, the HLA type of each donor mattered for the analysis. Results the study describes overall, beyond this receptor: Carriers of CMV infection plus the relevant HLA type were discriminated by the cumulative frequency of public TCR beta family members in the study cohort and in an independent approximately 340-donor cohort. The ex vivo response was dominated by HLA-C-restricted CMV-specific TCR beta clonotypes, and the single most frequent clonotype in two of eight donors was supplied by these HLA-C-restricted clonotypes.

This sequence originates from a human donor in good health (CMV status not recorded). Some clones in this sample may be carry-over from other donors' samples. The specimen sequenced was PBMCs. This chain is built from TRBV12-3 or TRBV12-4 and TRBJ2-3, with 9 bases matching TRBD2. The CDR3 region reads CASTRVWGSQVAGGRRRTDTQYF. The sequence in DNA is TGTGCCAGCACCCGGGTCTGGGGCTCTCAAGTTGCGGGAGGGCGTCGGCGCACAGATACGCAGTATTTT.